The T cell receptor beta chain described here comes from a study of blood T cell repertoires in COVID-19. On the study more broadly: Sample material is recorded as cDNA or gDNA derived from T cells, B-cell-depleted T cells, or PBMCs.

This clone was counted a few times. The CDR3 length is 15 residues. Looked up from germline, CDR1 is MGHDK and CDR2 is SYGVNS. Unmatched junction bases numbered 13, after V lost 10 bases and J lost 7 bases. Authors' analysis steps: Amplification of reference gene primers provided the estimated nucleated cell counts. Profiling relied on immunoSEQ multiplex PCR, and the TCRdb table lists in-frame clones only, not all of them. V and J calls and clone size are given by that table; D and trimming were obtained from the DNA. The sample records approximately 270,000 clones, about 90% being singletons. Material for sequencing was peripheral blood. The TCR sequence derives from a man older than 75 with acute or convalescent COVID-19. The V call is TRBV25-1, the J call TRBJ1-6; 7 bases fit TRBD1. Written as DNA, the CDR3 is TGTGCCACATCACAAAGGGGGCGCGGGAATTCACCCCTCCACTTT. It yields the protein CATSQRGRGNSPLHF.